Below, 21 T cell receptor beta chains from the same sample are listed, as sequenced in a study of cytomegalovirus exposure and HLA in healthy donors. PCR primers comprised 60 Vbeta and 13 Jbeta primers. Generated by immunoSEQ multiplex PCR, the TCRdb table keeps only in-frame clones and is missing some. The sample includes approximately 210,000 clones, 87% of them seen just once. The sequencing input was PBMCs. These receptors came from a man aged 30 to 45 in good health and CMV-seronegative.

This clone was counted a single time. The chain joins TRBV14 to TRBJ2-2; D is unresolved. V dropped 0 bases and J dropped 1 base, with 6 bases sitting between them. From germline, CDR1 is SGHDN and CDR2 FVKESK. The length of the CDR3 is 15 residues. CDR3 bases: TGTGCCAGCAGCCAAGAGTTCCTGAACACCGGGGAGCTGTTTTTT. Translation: CASSQEFLNTGELFF.

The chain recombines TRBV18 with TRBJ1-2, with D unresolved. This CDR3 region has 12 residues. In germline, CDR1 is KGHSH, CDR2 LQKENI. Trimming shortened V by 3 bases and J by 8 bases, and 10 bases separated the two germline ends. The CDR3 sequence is CASSPGNRGYTF. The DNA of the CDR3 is TGTGCCAGCTCACCGGGCAATAGAGGCTACACCTTC.

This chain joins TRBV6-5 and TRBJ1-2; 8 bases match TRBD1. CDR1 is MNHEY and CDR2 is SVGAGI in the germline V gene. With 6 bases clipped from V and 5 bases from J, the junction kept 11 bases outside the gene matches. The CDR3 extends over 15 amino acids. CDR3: CASRPPRQGIYGYTF. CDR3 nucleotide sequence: TGTGCCAGCAGACCCCCCCGACAGGGGATTTATGGCTACACCTTC.

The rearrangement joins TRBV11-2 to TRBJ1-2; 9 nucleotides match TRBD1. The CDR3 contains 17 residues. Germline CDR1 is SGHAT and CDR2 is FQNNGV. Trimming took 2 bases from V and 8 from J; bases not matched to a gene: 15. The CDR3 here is CASSLQSLGQGFEGYTF. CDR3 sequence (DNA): TGTGCCAGCAGCTTACAATCTTTGGGACAGGGCTTCGAGGGCTACACCTTC.

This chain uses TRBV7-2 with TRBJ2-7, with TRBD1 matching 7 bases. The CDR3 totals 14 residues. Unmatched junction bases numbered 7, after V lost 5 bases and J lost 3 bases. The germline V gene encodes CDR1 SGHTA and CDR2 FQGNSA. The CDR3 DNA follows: TGTGCCAGCAGCCTCCGGACAGGCAACTACGAGCAGTACTTC. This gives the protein CASSLRTGNYEQYF.

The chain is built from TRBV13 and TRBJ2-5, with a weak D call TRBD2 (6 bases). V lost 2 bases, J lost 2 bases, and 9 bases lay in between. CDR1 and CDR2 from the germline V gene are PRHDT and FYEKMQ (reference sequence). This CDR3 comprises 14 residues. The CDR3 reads CASSLLAEQETQYF. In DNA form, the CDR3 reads TGTGCCAGCAGCTTATTAGCGGAACAAGAGACCCAGTACTTC.

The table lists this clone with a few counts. CDR3 residues: CASSQEVAETQYF. Written as DNA, the CDR3 is TGCGCCAGCAGCCAGGAAGTGGCAGAGACCCAGTACTTC. This chain links TRBV5-1 with TRBJ2-5; D gene ambiguous. The CDR3 sequence is 13 residues long. V dropped 4 bases and J dropped 4 bases, with 11 bases sitting between them. CDR1 and CDR2 (germline): SGHRS, YFSETQ. The variable domain in full, with the rest retrieved from reference TRBV5-1 and TRBJ2-5, is KAGVTQTPRYLIKTRGQQVTLSCSPISGHRSVSWYQQTPGQGLQFLFEYFSETQRNKGNFPGRFSGRQFSNSRSEMNVSTLELGDSALYLCASSQEVAETQYFGPGTRLLVL.

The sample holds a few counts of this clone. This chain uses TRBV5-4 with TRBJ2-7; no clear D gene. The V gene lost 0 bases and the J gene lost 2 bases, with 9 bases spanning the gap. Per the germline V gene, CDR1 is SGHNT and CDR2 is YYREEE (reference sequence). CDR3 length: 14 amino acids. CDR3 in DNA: TGTGCCAGCAGCTTGGATCCGGTGGCCTACGAGCAGTACTTC. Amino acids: CASSLDPVAYEQYF.

As DNA, the CDR3 is TGTGCCACCAGCAGAATACTAGCGGGAGGAAACAATGAGCAGTTCTTC. Amino acids: CATSRILAGGNNEQFF. The chain uses TRBV15 and TRBJ2-1; 12 bases align to TRBD2. The CDR3 covers 16 residues. Germline CDR1 is LNHNV and CDR2 is YYDKDF (reference sequence). The trim removed 2 bases at V and 5 bases at J, leaving 4 bases unmatched.

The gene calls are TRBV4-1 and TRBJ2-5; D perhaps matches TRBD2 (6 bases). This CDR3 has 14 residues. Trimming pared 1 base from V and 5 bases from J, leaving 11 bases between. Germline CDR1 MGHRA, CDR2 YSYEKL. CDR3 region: CASSQVGGGETQYF. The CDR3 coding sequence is TGCGCCAGCAGCCAAGTAGGTGGGGGGGAGACCCAGTACTTC.

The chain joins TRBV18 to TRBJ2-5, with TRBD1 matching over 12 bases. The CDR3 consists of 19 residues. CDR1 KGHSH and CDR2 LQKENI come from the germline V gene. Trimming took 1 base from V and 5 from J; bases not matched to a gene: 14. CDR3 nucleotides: TGTGCCAGCTCACCACTGGGACAGGGGGCAGGTTCAAATTCGGAGACCCAGTACTTC. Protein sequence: CASSPLGQGAGSNSETQYF.

As DNA, the CDR3 is TGCGCCAGCAGAGCCCGACTTAGCTCCTACAATGAGCAGTTCTTC. Amino acids: CASRARLSSYNEQFF. V usage is TRBV5-1 and J usage is TRBJ2-1; D unresolved. Trimming cost V 5 bases and J 0 bases, with 12 bases left between them. The length of the CDR3 is 15 residues. Germline V gene sequence: CDR1 SGHRS, CDR2 YFSETQ.

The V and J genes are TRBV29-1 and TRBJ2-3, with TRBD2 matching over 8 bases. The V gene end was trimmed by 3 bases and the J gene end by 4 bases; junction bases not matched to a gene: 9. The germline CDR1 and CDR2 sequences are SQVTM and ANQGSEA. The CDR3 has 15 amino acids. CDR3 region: CSVDPRAGGADTQYF. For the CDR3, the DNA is TGCAGCGTTGACCCTCGGGCCGGGGGGGCAGATACGCAGTATTTT.

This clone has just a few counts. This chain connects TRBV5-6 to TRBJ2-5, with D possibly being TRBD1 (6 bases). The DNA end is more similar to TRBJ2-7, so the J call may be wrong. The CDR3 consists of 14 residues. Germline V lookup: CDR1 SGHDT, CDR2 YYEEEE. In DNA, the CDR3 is TGTGCCAGCAGCCGGGACACCGTATACTACGAGCAGTACTTC. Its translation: CASSRDTVYYEQYF.

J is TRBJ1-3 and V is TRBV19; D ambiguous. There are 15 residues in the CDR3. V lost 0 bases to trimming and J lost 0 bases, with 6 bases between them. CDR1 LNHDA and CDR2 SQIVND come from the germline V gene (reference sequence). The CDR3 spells CASSIDPGSGNTIYF. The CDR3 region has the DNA TGTGCCAGTAGTATAGATCCGGGCTCTGGAAACACCATATATTTT.

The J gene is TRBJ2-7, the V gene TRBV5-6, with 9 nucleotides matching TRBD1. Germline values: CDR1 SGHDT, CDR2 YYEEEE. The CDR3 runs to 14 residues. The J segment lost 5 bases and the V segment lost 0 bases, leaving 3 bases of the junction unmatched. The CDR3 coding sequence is TGTGCCAGCAGCTTGGTGGGACAGGGAGACGAGCAGTACTTC. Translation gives CASSLVGQGDEQYF. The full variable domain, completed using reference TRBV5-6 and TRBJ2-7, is DAGVTQSPTHLIKTRGQQVTLRCSPKSGHDTVSWYQQALGQGPQFIFQYYEEEERQRGNFPDRFSGHQFPNYSSELNVNALLLGDSALYLCASSLVGQGDEQYFGPGTRLTVT.

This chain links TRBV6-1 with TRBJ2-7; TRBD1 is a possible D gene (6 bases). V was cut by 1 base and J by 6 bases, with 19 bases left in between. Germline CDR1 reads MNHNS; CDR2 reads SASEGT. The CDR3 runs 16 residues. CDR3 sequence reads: CASSEESGTLLLEQYF. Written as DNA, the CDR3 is TGTGCCAGCAGTGAAGAGTCTGGGACACTTCTCCTCGAGCAGTACTTC.

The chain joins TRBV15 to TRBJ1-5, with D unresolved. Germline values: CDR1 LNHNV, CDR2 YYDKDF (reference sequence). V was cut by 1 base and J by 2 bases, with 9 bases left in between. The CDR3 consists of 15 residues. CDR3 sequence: CATSRVREGNQPQHF. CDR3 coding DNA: TGTGCCACCAGCAGAGTGAGGGAGGGCAATCAGCCCCAGCATTTT.

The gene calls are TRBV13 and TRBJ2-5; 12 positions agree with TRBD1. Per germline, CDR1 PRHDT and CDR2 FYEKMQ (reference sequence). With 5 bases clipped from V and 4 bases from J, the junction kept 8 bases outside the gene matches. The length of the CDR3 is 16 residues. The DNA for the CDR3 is TGTGCCAGCAGCGGGGGGGACAGGGGGCATGGAGAGACCCAGTACTTC. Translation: CASSGGDRGHGETQYF.

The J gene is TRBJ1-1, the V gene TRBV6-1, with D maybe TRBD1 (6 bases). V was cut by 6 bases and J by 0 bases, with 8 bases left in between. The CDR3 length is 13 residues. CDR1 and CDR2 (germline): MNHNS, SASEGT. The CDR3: CASSGQMNTEAFF. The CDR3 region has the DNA TGTGCCAGCAGCGGACAGATGAACACTGAAGCTTTCTTT.

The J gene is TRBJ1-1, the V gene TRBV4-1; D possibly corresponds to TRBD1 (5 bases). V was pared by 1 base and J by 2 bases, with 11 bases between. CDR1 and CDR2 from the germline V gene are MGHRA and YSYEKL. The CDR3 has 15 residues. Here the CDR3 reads CASSQAGTANTEAFF. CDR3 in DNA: TGCGCCAGCAGCCAAGCAGGGACTGCTAACACTGAAGCTTTCTTT.